The rows below give T cell receptor beta chains drawn from one sample of a study of T cells after somatic rescue of genetic block. Generated by immunoSEQ multiplex PCR, the TCRdb table keeps only in-frame clones and is missing some. The data show 100,000 to 120,000 clones, over 80% seen once. The sample comprised peripheral blood mononuclear cells (PBMCs). These receptors originate from a woman under 30. The CDR3 runs from the conserved cysteine through the conserved F or W. The D gene is left open where the match is weak. The size field is filled for only some rows; it gives once, few, many or a size class.

v_call: TRBV30; clone_size: NA; cdr3_length: 12; d_call: NA; j_call: TRBJ2-7; cdr3_nt: TGTGCCTGGGAGGTGCGAGCCTACGAGCAGTACTTC; cdr3_aa: CAWEVRAYEQYF
v_call: TRBV7-8; clone_size: NA; cdr3_length: 16; d_call: NA; j_call: TRBJ1-1; cdr3_nt: TGTGCCAGCAGCTTAGGAGCACGTAAATGGAACACTGAAGCTTTCTTT; cdr3_aa: CASSLGARKWNTEAFF
v_call: TRBV11-1; clone_size: NA; cdr3_length: 15; d_call: NA; j_call: TRBJ1-1; cdr3_nt: TGTGCCAGCAGCTTAGGAACACAGGTGAACACTGAAGCTTTCTTT; cdr3_aa: CASSLGTQVNTEAFF
v_call: TRBV6-1; clone_size: NA; cdr3_length: 13; d_call: NA; j_call: TRBJ1-5; cdr3_nt: TGTGCCACTAACACCGGGGAGATTCAGCCCCAGCATTTT; cdr3_aa: CATNTGEIQPQHF
v_call: TRBV6-5; clone_size: NA; cdr3_length: 16; d_call: TRBD1; j_call: TRBJ2-7; cdr3_nt: TGTGCCAGCAGTTCCCATGGACAGGGGGCGATCTACGAGCAGTACTTC; cdr3_aa: CASSSHGQGAIYEQYF
v_call: TRBV18; clone_size: NA; cdr3_length: 16; d_call: TRBD2; j_call: TRBJ2-3; cdr3_nt: TGTGCCAGCTCACCTCTCAGCGGGGGGAGCACAGATACGCAGTATTTT; cdr3_aa: CASSPLSGGSTDTQYF
v_call: TRBV19; clone_size: NA; cdr3_length: 14; d_call: NA; j_call: TRBJ1-1; cdr3_nt: TGTGCCAGTAGTATAGGAGGAGGGAGCACTGAAGCTTTCTTT; cdr3_aa: CASSIGGGSTEAFF
v_call: TRBV7-9; clone_size: NA; cdr3_length: 12; d_call: NA; j_call: TRBJ2-6; cdr3_nt: TGTGCCAGCCGGCGGGGGGCCAACGTCCTGACTTTC; cdr3_aa: CASRRGANVLTF
v_call: TRBV5-6; clone_size: once; cdr3_length: 18; d_call: TRBD1; j_call: TRBJ1-1; cdr3_nt: TGTGCCAGCAGCTTGGTTATGGGACAGGGCTTCCCTAACACTGAAGCTTTCTTT; cdr3_aa: CASSLVMGQGFPNTEAFF
v_call: TRBV11-2; clone_size: NA; cdr3_length: 15; d_call: TRBD2; j_call: TRBJ2-2; cdr3_nt: TGTGCCAGCAGCAAACTAGCGGGGAACACCGGGGAGCTGTTTTTT; cdr3_aa: CASSKLAGNTGELFF
v_call: TRBV7-9; clone_size: NA; cdr3_length: 15; d_call: TRBD1; j_call: TRBJ2-5; cdr3_nt: TGTGCCAGCAGCTTAGCCCTTACAGGGGTTGAGACCCAGTACTTC; cdr3_aa: CASSLALTGVETQYF
v_call: TRBV13; clone_size: NA; cdr3_length: 17; d_call: NA; j_call: TRBJ2-5; cdr3_nt: TGTGCCAGCAGCCCGGGAAGTACACAACCGGGGCAAGAGACCCAGTACTTC; cdr3_aa: CASSPGSTQPGQETQYF
v_call: TRBV10-3; clone_size: NA; cdr3_length: 13; d_call: NA; j_call: TRBJ1-2; cdr3_nt: TGTGCCATCAGTGAGTCCGGTTCCTATGGCTACACCTTC; cdr3_aa: CAISESGSYGYTF
v_call: TRBV27; clone_size: once; cdr3_length: 14; d_call: NA; j_call: TRBJ1-1; cdr3_nt: TGTGCCAGCAGTTTAAAATCCGGTTATACCGAAGCTTTCTTT; cdr3_aa: CASSLKSGYTEAFF
v_call: TRBV15; clone_size: NA; cdr3_length: 16; d_call: NA; j_call: TRBJ1-4; cdr3_nt: TGTGCCACCAGCAGAGGCTCGGGGGGCGATGGTGAAAAACTGTTTTTT; cdr3_aa: CATSRGSGGDGEKLFF
v_call: TRBV11-2; clone_size: NA; cdr3_length: 16; d_call: NA; j_call: TRBJ2-3; cdr3_nt: TGTGCCAGCAGCCTAGGGGCCAGGGCCTACACAGATACGCAGTATTTT; cdr3_aa: CASSLGARAYTDTQYF
v_call: TRBV19; clone_size: NA; cdr3_length: 13; d_call: NA; j_call: TRBJ1-1; cdr3_nt: TGTGCCAGTAGGCCGACACTGAACACTGAAGCTTTCTTT; cdr3_aa: CASRPTLNTEAFF
v_call: TRBV5-5; clone_size: NA; cdr3_length: 13; d_call: NA; j_call: TRBJ1-2; cdr3_nt: TGTGCCAGCAGCTTGGTGCAGAACTATGGCTACACCTTC; cdr3_aa: CASSLVQNYGYTF
v_call: TRBV18; clone_size: NA; cdr3_length: 14; d_call: TRBD2; j_call: TRBJ2-5; cdr3_nt: TGTGCCAGCTCAAGGGCTAGCGGTCAGGAGACCCAGTACTTC; cdr3_aa: CASSRASGQETQYF
v_call: TRBV4-3; clone_size: NA; cdr3_length: 17; d_call: NA; j_call: TRBJ1-2; cdr3_nt: TGCGCCAGCAGCCAAGATCAGGTCAAGGGAGGGGGTGGTGGCTACACCTTC; cdr3_aa: CASSQDQVKGGGGGYTF
v_call: TRBV30; clone_size: NA; cdr3_length: 13; d_call: TRBD1; j_call: TRBJ1-1; cdr3_nt: TGTGCCTGGGGACAGGGGTTGAACACTGAAGCTTTCTTT; cdr3_aa: CAWGQGLNTEAFF
v_call: TRBV7-9; clone_size: NA; cdr3_length: 14; d_call: NA; j_call: TRBJ2-3; cdr3_nt: TGTGCCAGCAGCTTAAACCGGCCCACAGATACGCAGTATTTT; cdr3_aa: CASSLNRPTDTQYF
v_call: TRBV5-5; clone_size: NA; cdr3_length: 16; d_call: TRBD1; j_call: TRBJ2-5; cdr3_nt: TGTGCCAGCAGCAAAACAGGGGTTTGGTGGCAAGAGACCCAGTACTTC; cdr3_aa: CASSKTGVWWQETQYF
v_call: TRBV7-2; clone_size: NA; cdr3_length: 14; d_call: NA; j_call: TRBJ1-1; cdr3_nt: TGTGCCAGCAGCTTAGCGGAGTTCAGGGTCGAAGCTTTCTTT; cdr3_aa: CASSLAEFRVEAFF
v_call: TRBV7-2; clone_size: NA; cdr3_length: 13; d_call: TRBD1; j_call: TRBJ1-1; cdr3_nt: TGTGCTTCCCTAATACCAGGGGGCTTCTTAGCTTTCTTT; cdr3_aa: CASLIPGGFLAFF
v_call: TRBV6-5; clone_size: NA; cdr3_length: 16; d_call: NA; j_call: TRBJ1-5; cdr3_nt: TGTGCCAGCAGTTCCTTTGCGACAGGCGGGAATCAGCCCCAGCATTTT; cdr3_aa: CASSSFATGGNQPQHF
v_call: TRBV5-5; clone_size: NA; cdr3_length: 14; d_call: TRBD1; j_call: TRBJ2-2; cdr3_nt: TGTGCCAGCAGCTTACAGGGGGACACCGGGGAGCTGTTTTTT; cdr3_aa: CASSLQGDTGELFF
v_call: TRBV6-5; clone_size: NA; cdr3_length: 15; d_call: TRBD1; j_call: TRBJ1-1; cdr3_nt: TGTGCCAGCAGTTACTCACCTACAGGGGGCACTGAAGCTTTCTTT; cdr3_aa: CASSYSPTGGTEAFF
v_call: TRBV27; clone_size: once; cdr3_length: 16; d_call: TRBD1; j_call: TRBJ1-2; cdr3_nt: TGTGCCAGCAGTTTAGGCGGGGACAGGGGAAACTATGGCTACACCTTC; cdr3_aa: CASSLGGDRGNYGYTF
v_call: TRBV7-2; clone_size: NA; cdr3_length: 16; d_call: NA; j_call: TRBJ2-2; cdr3_nt: TGTGCCAGCAGCCTCGGGCGAGGCAGCCTCACCGGGGAGCTGTTTTTT; cdr3_aa: CASSLGRGSLTGELFF
v_call: TRBV10-3; clone_size: NA; cdr3_length: 12; d_call: NA; j_call: TRBJ2-7; cdr3_nt: TGTGCCATCAGTGAGAGTGGTGGGGAGCAGTACTTC; cdr3_aa: CAISESGGEQYF
v_call: TRBV6-1; clone_size: once; cdr3_length: 14; d_call: NA; j_call: TRBJ1-1; cdr3_nt: TGTGCCAGCAGTGTACTAGCAGGGAGCACTGAAGCTTTCTTT; cdr3_aa: CASSVLAGSTEAFF
v_call: TRBV27; clone_size: NA; cdr3_length: 15; d_call: TRBD1; j_call: TRBJ1-5; cdr3_nt: TGTGCCAGCAGTTTAGGGCGGGACAGGGGGCAGCCCCAGCATTTT; cdr3_aa: CASSLGRDRGQPQHF
v_call: TRBV21-1; clone_size: once; cdr3_length: 16; d_call: NA; j_call: TRBJ2-7; cdr3_nt: TGTGCCAGCAGCAACCCTTCCTGGACAGGGAGGTACGAGCAGTACTTC; cdr3_aa: CASSNPSWTGRYEQYF
v_call: TRBV7-9; clone_size: NA; cdr3_length: 16; d_call: TRBD1; j_call: TRBJ1-1; cdr3_nt: TGTGCCAGCAGCTTAACACTAACAGGGGGAGGATCTGAAGCTTTCTTT; cdr3_aa: CASSLTLTGGGSEAFF
v_call: TRBV6-1; clone_size: NA; cdr3_length: 15; d_call: NA; j_call: TRBJ1-5; cdr3_nt: TGTGCCAGCAGGGATCCAGGTTCCTACAATCAGCCCCAGCATTTT; cdr3_aa: CASRDPGSYNQPQHF
v_call: TRBV6-6; clone_size: NA; cdr3_length: 16; d_call: TRBD1; j_call: TRBJ1-2; cdr3_nt: TGTGCCAGCAGTTACGATGAAACAGGGGCAAACTATGGCTACACCTTC; cdr3_aa: CASSYDETGANYGYTF
v_call: TRBV11-2; clone_size: NA; cdr3_length: 14; d_call: NA; j_call: TRBJ1-2; cdr3_nt: TGTGCCAGCAGCCCCAACAGGGCGGGCTATGGCTACACCTTC; cdr3_aa: CASSPNRAGYGYTF
v_call: TRBV9; clone_size: NA; cdr3_length: 14; d_call: NA; j_call: TRBJ2-7; cdr3_nt: TGTGCCAGCAGCCGAGGGGTCCTATCCTACGAGCAGTACTTC; cdr3_aa: CASSRGVLSYEQYF
v_call: TRBV7-9; clone_size: NA; cdr3_length: 15; d_call: NA; j_call: TRBJ2-6; cdr3_nt: TGTGCCAGCAGCGCAAGGGTTTCTGGGGCCAACGTCCTGACTTTC; cdr3_aa: CASSARVSGANVLTF
v_call: TRBV19; clone_size: NA; cdr3_length: 13; d_call: NA; j_call: TRBJ1-2; cdr3_nt: TGTGCCAGTAGTATAGAGGGGACCAATGGCTACACCTTC; cdr3_aa: CASSIEGTNGYTF
v_call: TRBV7-2; clone_size: NA; cdr3_length: 17; d_call: NA; j_call: TRBJ2-1; cdr3_nt: TGTGCCAGCAGCTTCACTAGCCGCCTGAGCTCCTACAATGAGCAGTTCTTC; cdr3_aa: CASSFTSRLSSYNEQFF
v_call: TRBV7-6; clone_size: NA; cdr3_length: 16; d_call: TRBD2; j_call: TRBJ2-5; cdr3_nt: TGTGCCAGCAGCTTGGGGACTAGCGGGTCCTGGGAGACCCAGTACTTC; cdr3_aa: CASSLGTSGSWETQYF
v_call: TRBV4-3; clone_size: NA; cdr3_length: 17; d_call: TRBD1; j_call: TRBJ1-2; cdr3_nt: TGCGCCAGCAGTCCATACTCCGGGACAGGGGGCGACTATGGCTACACCTTC; cdr3_aa: CASSPYSGTGGDYGYTF
v_call: TRBV5-5; clone_size: NA; cdr3_length: 14; d_call: NA; j_call: TRBJ2-3; cdr3_nt: TGTGCCAGCAGCTTGGTGGGTGTAACAGATACGCAGTATTTT; cdr3_aa: CASSLVGVTDTQYF
v_call: TRBV7-2; clone_size: NA; cdr3_length: 15; d_call: TRBD2; j_call: TRBJ2-1; cdr3_nt: TGTGCCAGCAGCTTAGCAGGGACTAGCGGGGTTTATCAGTTCTTC; cdr3_aa: CASSLAGTSGVYQFF
v_call: TRBV7-2; clone_size: once; cdr3_length: 15; d_call: NA; j_call: TRBJ2-7; cdr3_nt: TGTGCCAGCAGCTTAAGTGGGGGGGCTTCCTACGAGCAGTACTTC; cdr3_aa: CASSLSGGASYEQYF
v_call: TRBV2; clone_size: once; cdr3_length: 12; d_call: TRBD1; j_call: TRBJ2-7; cdr3_nt: TGTGCCAGCAGAAGACAGGGTTACGAGCAGTACTTC; cdr3_aa: CASRRQGYEQYF
v_call: TRBV5-4; clone_size: NA; cdr3_length: 14; d_call: NA; j_call: TRBJ2-7; cdr3_nt: TGTGCCAGCAGCTTAGACTCTAACTCCTACGAGCAGTACTTC; cdr3_aa: CASSLDSNSYEQYF
v_call: TRBV4-3; clone_size: NA; cdr3_length: 17; d_call: NA; j_call: TRBJ1-6; cdr3_nt: TGCGCCAGCAGCCAAGATTACAGTACAGCCTATAATTCACCCCTCCACTTT; cdr3_aa: CASSQDYSTAYNSPLHF
v_call: TRBV2; clone_size: NA; cdr3_length: 16; d_call: TRBD1; j_call: TRBJ2-3; cdr3_nt: TGTGCCAGTGCTGGGACAGGGGGCTATGGGGGAGATACGCAGTATTTT; cdr3_aa: CASAGTGGYGGDTQYF